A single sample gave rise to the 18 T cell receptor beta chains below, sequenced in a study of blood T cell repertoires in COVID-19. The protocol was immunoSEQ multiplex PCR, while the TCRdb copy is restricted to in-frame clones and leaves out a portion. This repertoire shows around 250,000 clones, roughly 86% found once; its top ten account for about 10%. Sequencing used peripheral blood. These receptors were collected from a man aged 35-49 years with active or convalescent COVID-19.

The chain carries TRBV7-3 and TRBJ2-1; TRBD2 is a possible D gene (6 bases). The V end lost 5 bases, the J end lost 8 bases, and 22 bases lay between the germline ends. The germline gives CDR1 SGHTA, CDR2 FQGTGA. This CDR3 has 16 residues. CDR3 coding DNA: TGTGCCAGCAGCCGATCGGAGGGGCGGGTACGAGATGAGCAGTTCTTC. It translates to CASSRSEGRVRDEQFF.

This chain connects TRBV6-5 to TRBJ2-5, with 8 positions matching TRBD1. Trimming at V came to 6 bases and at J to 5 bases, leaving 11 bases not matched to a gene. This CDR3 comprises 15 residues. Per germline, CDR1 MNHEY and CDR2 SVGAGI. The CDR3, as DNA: TGTGCCAGCAGGACCGGGACAGGTGGATGGGAGACCCAGTACTTC. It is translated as CASRTGTGGWETQYF.

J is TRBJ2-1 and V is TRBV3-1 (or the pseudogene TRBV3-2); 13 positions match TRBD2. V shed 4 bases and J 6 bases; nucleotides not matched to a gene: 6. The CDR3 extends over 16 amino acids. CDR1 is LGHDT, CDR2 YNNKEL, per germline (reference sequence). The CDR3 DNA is TGTGCCAGCAGCCCACCCGGACTAGCGGGAGCCAATGAGCAGTTCTTC. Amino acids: CASSPPGLAGANEQFF.

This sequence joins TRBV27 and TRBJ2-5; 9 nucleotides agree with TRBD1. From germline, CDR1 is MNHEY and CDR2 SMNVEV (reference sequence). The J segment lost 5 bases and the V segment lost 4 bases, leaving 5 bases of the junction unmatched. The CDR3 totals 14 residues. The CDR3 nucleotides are TGTGCCAGCAGTTCGACAGGGGGATCGGAGACCCAGTACTTC. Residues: CASSSTGGSETQYF.

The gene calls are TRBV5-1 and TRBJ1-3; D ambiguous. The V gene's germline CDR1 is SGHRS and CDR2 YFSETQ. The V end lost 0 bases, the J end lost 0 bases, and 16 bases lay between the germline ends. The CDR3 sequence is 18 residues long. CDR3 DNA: TGCGCCAGCAGCTTGGGGCAGATTGGTACCAGCTCTGGAAACACCATATATTTT. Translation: CASSLGQIGTSSGNTIYF.

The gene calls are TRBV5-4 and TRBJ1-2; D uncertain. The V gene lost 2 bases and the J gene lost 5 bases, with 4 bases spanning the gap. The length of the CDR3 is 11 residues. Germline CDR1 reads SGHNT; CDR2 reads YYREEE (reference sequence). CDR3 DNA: TGTGCCAGCAGCTTCAGTTATGGCTACACCTTC. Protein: CASSFSYGYTF.

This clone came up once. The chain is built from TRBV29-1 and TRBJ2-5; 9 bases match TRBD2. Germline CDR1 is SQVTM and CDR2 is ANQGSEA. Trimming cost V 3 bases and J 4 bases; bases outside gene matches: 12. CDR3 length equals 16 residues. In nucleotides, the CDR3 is TGCAGCGTTGACGGGCGGGAGGGCCGAGGGCGAGAGACCCAGTACTTC. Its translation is CSVDGREGRGRETQYF.

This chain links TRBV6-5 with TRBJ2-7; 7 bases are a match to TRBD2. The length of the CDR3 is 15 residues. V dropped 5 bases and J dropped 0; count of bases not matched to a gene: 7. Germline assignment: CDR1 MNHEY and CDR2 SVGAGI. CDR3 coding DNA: TGTGCCAGCAGTCCCCCGGGAGGCGGCTCCTACGAGCAGTACTTC. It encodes CASSPPGGGSYEQYF.

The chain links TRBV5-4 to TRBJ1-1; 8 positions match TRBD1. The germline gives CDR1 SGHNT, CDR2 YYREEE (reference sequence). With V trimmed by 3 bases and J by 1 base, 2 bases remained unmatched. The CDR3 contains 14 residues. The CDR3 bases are TGTGCCAGCAGCTCGACAGGGGAGAACACTGAAGCTTTCTTT. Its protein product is CASSSTGENTEAFF.

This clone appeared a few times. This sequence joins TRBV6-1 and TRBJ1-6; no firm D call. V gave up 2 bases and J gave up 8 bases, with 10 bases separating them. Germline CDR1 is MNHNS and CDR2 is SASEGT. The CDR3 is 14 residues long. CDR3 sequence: CASSEWEGDSPLHF. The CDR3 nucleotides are TGTGCCAGCAGTGAATGGGAGGGCGATTCACCCCTCCACTTT.

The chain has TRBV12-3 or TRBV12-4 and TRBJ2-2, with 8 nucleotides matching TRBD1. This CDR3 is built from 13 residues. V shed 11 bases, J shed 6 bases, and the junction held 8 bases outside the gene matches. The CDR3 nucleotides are TGTGCCTTCCCGGGACAGGACTCCGGGGAGCTGTTTTTT. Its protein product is CAFPGQDSGELFF.

The CDR3 DNA follows: TGTGCCACCTCATTTCAGGAAGATCAGCCCCAGCATTTT. It yields the protein CATSFQEDQPQHF. The chain couples TRBV19 to TRBJ1-5, with D unclear. The CDR3 has 13 amino acids. CDR1 is LNHDA and CDR2 is SQIVND in the germline V gene (reference sequence). V lost 10 bases and J lost 5, with 15 bases in between.

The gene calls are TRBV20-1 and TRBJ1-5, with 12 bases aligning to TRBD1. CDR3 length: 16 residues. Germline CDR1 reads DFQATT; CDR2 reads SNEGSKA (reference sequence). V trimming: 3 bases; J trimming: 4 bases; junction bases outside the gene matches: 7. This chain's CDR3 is CSASRGTGGLNQPQHF. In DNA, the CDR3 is TGCAGTGCTAGTAGGGGGACAGGGGGCCTAAATCAGCCCCAGCATTTT.

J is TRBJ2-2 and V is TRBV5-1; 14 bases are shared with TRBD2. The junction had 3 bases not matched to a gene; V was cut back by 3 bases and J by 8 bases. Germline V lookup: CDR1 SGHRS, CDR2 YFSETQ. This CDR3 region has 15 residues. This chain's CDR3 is CASSWGLAGVGELFF. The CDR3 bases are TGCGCCAGCAGCTGGGGACTAGCGGGAGTGGGGGAGCTGTTTTTT.

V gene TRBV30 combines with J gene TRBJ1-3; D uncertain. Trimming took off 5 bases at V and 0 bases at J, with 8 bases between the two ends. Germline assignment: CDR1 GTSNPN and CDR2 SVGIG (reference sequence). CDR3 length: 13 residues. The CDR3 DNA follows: TGTGCCTGGCTCCAGAACTCTGGAAACACCATATATTTT. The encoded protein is CAWLQNSGNTIYF. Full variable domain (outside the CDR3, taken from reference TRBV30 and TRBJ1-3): SQTIHQWPATLVQPVGSPLSLECTVEGTSNPNLYWYRQAAGRGLQLLFYSVGIGQISSEVPQNLSASRPQDRQFILSSKKLLLSDSGFYLCAWLQNSGNTIYFGEGSWLTVV.

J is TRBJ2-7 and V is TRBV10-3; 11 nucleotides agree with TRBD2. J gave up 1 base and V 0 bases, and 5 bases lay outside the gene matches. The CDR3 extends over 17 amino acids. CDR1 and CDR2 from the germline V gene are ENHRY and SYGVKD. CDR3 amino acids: CAISESGTSGSSYEQYF. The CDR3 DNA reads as TGTGCCATCAGTGAGTCTGGGACTAGCGGATCGTCCTACGAGCAGTACTTC.

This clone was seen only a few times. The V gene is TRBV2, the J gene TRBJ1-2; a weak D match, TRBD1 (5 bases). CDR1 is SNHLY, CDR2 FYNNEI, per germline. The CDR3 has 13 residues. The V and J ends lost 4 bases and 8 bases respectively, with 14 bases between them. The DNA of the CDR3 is TGTGCCAGCAGTGGAGACAGAGTAGAAGGCTACACCTTC. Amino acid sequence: CASSGDRVEGYTF. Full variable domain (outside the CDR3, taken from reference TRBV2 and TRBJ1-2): EPEVTQTPSHQVTQMGQEVILRCVPISNHLYFYWYRQILGQKVEFLVSFYNNEISEKSEIFDDQFSVERPDGSNFTLKIRSTKLEDSAMYFCASSGDRVEGYTFGSGTRLTVV.

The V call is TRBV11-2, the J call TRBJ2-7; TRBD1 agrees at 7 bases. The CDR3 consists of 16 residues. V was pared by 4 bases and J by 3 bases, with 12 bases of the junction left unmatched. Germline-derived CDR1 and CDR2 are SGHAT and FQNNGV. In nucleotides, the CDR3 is TGTGCCAGCAGCTGGGGACCGGGACAGAGTTTCTACGAGCAGTACTTC. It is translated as CASSWGPGQSFYEQYF.